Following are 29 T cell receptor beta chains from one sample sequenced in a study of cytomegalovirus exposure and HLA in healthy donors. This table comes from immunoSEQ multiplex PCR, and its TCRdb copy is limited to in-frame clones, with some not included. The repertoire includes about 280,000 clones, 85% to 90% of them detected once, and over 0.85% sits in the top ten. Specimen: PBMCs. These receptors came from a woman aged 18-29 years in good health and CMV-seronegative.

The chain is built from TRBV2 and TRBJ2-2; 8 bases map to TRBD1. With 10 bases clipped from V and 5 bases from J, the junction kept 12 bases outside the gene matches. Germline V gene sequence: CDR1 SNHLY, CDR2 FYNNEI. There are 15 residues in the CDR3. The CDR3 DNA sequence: TGTGCCACCGCGACAGGGGCCGTGAGAACCGGGGAGCTGTTTTTT. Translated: CATATGAVRTGELFF.

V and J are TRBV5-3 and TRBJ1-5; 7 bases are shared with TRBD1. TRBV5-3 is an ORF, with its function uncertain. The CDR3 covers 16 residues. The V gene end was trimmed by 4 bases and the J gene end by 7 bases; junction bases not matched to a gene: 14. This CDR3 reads CARSPGPRQGSQPQHF. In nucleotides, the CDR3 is TGTGCCAGAAGCCCCGGGCCCCGACAGGGTAGCCAGCCCCAGCATTTT.

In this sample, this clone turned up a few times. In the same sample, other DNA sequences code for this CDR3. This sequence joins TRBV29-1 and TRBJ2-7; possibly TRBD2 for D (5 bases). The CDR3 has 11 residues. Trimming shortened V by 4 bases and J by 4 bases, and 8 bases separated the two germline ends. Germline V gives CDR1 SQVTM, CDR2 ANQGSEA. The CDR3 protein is CSVVREYEQYF. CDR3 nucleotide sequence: TGCAGCGTTGTTAGGGAGTACGAGCAGTACTTC.

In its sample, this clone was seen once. CDR3 protein: CASSSTPGTSGRIQETQYF. The CDR3 DNA reads TGTGCCAGCAGCTCAACTCCCGGGACTAGCGGGAGGATCCAAGAGACCCAGTACTTC. The chain uses TRBV7-8 and TRBJ2-5; 15 bases align to TRBD2. This CDR3 is built from 19 residues. V trimming: 4 bases; J trimming: 1 base; junction bases outside the gene matches: 10. Looked up from germline, CDR1 is SGHVS and CDR2 is FQNEAQ.

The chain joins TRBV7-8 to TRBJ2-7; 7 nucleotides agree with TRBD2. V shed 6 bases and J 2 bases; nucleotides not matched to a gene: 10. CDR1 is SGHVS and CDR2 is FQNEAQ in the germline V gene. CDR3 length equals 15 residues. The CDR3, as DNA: TGTGCCAGCAGAGTCCTAGGGGCGGGAGCCTACGAGCAGTACTTC. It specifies CASRVLGAGAYEQYF.

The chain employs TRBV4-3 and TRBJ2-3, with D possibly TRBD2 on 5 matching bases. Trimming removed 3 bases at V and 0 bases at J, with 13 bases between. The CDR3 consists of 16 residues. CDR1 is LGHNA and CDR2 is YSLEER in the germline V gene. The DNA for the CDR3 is TGCGCCAGCAGCCAGGCAGGTGGAGGAAGCACAGATACGCAGTATTTT. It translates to CASSQAGGGSTDTQYF.

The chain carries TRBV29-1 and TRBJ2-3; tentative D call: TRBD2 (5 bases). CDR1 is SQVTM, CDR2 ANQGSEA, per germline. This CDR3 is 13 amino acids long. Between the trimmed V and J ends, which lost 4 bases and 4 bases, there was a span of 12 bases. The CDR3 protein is CSVALRTADTQYF. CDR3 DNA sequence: TGCAGCGTTGCCCTTCGGACTGCAGATACGCAGTATTTT.

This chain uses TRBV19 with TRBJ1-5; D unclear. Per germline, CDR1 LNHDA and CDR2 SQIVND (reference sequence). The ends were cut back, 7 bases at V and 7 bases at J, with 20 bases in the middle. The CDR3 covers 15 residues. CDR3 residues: CASKFPGSEGQPQHF. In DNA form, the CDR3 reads TGTGCCAGTAAATTCCCGGGAAGCGAGGGCCAGCCCCAGCATTTT.

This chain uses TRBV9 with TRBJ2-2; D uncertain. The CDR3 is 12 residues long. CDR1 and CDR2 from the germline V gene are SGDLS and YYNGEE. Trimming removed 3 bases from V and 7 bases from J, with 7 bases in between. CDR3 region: CASSARGGELFF. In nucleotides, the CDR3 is TGTGCCAGCAGCGCACGAGGCGGGGAGCTGTTTTTT. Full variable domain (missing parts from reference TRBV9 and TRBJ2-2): DSGVTQTPKHLITATGQRVTLRCSPRSGDLSVYWYQQSLDQGLQFLIQYYNGEERAKGNILERFSAQQFPDLHSELNLSSLELGDSALYFCASSARGGELFFGEGSRLTVL.

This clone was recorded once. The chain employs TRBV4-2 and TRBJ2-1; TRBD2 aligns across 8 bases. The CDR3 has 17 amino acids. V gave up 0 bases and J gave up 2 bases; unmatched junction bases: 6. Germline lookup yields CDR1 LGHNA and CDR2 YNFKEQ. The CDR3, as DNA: TGTGCCAGCAGCCAAGATCGGAATAGCGGGACCTACAATGAGCAGTTCTTC. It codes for CASSQDRNSGTYNEQFF.

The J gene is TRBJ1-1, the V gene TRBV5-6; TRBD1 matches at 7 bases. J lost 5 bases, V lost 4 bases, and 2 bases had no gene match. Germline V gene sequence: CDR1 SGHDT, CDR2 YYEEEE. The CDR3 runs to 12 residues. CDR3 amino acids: CASSLRGTEAFF. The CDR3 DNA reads TGTGCCAGCAGCCTCAGGGGGACTGAAGCTTTCTTT.

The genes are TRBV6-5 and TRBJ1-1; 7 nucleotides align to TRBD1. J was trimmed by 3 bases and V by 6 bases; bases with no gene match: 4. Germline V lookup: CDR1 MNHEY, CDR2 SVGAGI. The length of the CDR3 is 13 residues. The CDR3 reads CASSPDRDTEAFF. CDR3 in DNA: TGTGCCAGCAGCCCCGACAGGGACACTGAAGCTTTCTTT.

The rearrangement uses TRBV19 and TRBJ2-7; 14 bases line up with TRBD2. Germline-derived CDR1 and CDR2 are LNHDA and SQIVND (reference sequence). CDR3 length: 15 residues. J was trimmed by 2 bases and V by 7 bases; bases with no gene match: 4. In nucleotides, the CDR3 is TGTGCCAGTATAGGACTAGCGGGAGGCCCCTACGAGCAGTACTTC. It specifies CASIGLAGGPYEQYF.

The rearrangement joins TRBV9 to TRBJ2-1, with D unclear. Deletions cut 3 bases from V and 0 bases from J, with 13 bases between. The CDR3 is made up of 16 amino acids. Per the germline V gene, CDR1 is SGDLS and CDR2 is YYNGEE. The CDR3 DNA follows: TGTGCCAGCAGCGGATCTCTAGATACCTCCTACAATGAGCAGTTCTTC. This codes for CASSGSLDTSYNEQFF.

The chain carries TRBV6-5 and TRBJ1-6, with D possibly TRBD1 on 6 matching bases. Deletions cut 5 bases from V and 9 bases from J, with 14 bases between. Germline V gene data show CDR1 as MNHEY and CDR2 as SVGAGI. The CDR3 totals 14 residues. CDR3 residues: CASSKQGSFSPLHF. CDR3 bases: TGTGCCAGCAGTAAACAGGGTTCGTTTTCACCCCTCCACTTT.

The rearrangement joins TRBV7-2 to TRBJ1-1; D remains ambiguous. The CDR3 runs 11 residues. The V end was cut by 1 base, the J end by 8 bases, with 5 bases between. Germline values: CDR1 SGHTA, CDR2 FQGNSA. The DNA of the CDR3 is TGTGCCAGCAGCTTAGTGAGAGAAGCTTTCTTT. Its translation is CASSLVREAFF. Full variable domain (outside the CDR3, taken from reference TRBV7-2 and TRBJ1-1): GAGVSQSPSNKVTEKGKDVELRCDPISGHTALYWYRQSLGQGLEFLIYFQGNSAPDKSGLPSDRFSAERTGGSVSTLTIQRTQQEDSAVYLCASSLVREAFFGQGTRLTVV.

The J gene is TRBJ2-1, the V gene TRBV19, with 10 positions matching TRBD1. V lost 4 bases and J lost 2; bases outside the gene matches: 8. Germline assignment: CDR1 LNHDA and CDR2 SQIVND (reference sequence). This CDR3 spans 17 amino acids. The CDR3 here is CASSRPGQGSTYNEQFF. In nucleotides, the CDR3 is TGTGCCAGTAGTAGACCGGGACAGGGGTCCACCTACAATGAGCAGTTCTTC. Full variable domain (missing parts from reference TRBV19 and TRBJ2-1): DGGITQSPKYLFRKEGQNVTLSCEQNLNHDAMYWYRQDPGQGLRLIYYSQIVNDFQKGDIAEGYSVSREKKESFPLTVTSAQKNPTAFYLCASSRPGQGSTYNEQFFGPGTRLTVL.

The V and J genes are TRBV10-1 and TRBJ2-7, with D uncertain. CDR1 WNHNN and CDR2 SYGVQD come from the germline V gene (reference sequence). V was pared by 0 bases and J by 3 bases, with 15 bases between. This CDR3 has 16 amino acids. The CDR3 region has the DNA TGCGCCAGCAGTGAGTCGAGGTTCCCTAGAAACTACGAGCAGTACTTC. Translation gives CASSESRFPRNYEQYF.

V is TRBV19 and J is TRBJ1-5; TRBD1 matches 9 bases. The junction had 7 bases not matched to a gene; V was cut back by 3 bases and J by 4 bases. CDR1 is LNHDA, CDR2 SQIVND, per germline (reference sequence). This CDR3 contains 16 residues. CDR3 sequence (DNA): TGTGCCAGTAGTATTATGGGACAGGGAGGAAATCAGCCCCAGCATTTT. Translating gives CASSIMGQGGNQPQHF.

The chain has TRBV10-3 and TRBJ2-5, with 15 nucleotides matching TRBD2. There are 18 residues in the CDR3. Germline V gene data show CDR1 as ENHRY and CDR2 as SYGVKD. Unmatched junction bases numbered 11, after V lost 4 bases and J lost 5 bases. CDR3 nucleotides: TGTGCCATCAGTGGGGTACCGGGACTAGCGGGAGGAAGCGAGACCCAGTACTTC. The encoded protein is CAISGVPGLAGGSETQYF.

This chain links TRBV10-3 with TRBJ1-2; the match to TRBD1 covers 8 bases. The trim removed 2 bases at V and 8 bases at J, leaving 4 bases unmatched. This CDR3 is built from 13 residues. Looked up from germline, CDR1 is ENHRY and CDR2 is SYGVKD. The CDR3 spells CAISEKDRAGYTF. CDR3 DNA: TGTGCCATCAGTGAGAAGGACAGGGCCGGCTACACCTTC.

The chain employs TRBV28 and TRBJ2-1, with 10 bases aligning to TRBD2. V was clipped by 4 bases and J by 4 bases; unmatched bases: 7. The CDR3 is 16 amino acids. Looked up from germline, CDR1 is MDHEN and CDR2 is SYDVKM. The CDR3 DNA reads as TGTGCCAGCAGTTCCAGTGGACTAGCGGATTACAATGAGCAGTTCTTC. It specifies CASSSSGLADYNEQFF.

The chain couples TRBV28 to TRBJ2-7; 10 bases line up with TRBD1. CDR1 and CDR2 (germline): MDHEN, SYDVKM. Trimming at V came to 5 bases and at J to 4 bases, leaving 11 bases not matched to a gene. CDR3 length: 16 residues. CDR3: CASSQPGQGRFYEQYF. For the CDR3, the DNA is TGTGCCAGCAGTCAACCGGGACAGGGGCGGTTTTACGAGCAGTACTTC.

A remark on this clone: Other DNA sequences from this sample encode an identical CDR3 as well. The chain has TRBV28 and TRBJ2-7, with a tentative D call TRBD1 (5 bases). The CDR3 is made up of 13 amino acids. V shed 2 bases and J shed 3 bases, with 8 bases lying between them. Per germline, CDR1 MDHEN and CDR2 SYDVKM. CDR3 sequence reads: CASSLQGVYEQYF. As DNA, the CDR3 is TGTGCCAGCAGTTTACAGGGTGTCTACGAGCAGTACTTC.

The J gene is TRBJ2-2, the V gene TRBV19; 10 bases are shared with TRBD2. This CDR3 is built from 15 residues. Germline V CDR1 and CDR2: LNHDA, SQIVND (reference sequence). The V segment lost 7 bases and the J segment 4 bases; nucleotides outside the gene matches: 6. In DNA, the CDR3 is TGTGCCAGTACCCGGGTAGCGGGAGGCACCGGGGAGCTGTTTTTT. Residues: CASTRVAGGTGELFF.

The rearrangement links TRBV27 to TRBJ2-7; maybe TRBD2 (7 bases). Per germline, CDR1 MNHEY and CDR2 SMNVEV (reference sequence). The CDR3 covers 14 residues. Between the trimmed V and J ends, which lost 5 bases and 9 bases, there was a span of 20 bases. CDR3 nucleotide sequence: TGTGCCAGCAGTCTGACCGGGGGCGGGGGAGGGCAGTACTTC. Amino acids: CASSLTGGGGGQYF.

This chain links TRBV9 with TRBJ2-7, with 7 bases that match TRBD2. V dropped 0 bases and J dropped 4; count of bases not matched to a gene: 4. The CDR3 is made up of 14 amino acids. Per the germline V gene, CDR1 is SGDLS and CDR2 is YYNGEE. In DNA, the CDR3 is TGTGCCAGCAGCGTAGCGGCTAGCGGTTACGAGCAGTACTTC. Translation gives CASSVAASGYEQYF.

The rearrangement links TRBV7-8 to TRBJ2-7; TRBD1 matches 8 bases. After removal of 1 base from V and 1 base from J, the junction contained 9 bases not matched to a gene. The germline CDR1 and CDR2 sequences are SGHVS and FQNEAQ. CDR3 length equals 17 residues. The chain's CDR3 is CASSLEGGRGLSYEQYF. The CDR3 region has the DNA TGTGCCAGCAGCTTAGAAGGAGGCAGGGGGCTTTCCTACGAGCAGTACTTC.

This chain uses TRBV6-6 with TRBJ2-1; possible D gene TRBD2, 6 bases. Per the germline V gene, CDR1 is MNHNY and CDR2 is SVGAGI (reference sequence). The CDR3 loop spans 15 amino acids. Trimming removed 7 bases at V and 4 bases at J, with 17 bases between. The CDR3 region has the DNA TGTGCCAGCACGGCTCAGGGAGCGGGTTACAATGAGCAGTTCTTC. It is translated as CASTAQGAGYNEQFF.